Listed below are T cell receptor beta chains from one sample, sequenced in a study of cytomegalovirus exposure and HLA in healthy donors. Sequenced by immunoSEQ multiplex PCR; TCRdb stores in-frame clones only, minus some. The sample gives under 150,000 clones, roughly 88% of which show up once; around 1.7% is in the top ten. The sample was PBMCs. Receptors were obtained from a boy aged 10-17 years in good health and CMV-seronegative. Each CDR3 is given with its conserved first and last residue. Fields, in order: V gene, clone size, J gene, D gene, CDR3 protein, CDR3 DNA. A D gene is named only where the DNA matches it firmly. A row's size may be missing; if present it is once, few, many or a size class.

v_gene: TRBV5-4
abundance: .
j_gene: TRBJ1-6
d_gene: TRBD1
CDR3aa: CASSSAGGNSPLHF
CDR3nt: TGTGCCAGCAGCTCCGCAGGGGGTAATTCACCCCTCCACTTT

v_gene: TRBV5-8
abundance: .
j_gene: TRBJ1-2
d_gene: TRBD1
CDR3aa: CASRYGTGGWGYTF
CDR3nt: TGTGCCAGCAGATATGGGACAGGTGGTTGGGGCTACACCTTC

v_gene: TRBV30
abundance: once
j_gene: TRBJ2-1
d_gene: TRBD2
CDR3aa: CAMSWGPGLAGAKQFF
CDR3nt: TGTGCCATGAGTTGGGGCCCGGGACTAGCGGGAGCGAAGCAGTTCTTC

v_gene: TRBV7-9
abundance: .
j_gene: TRBJ1-5
d_gene: TRBD1
CDR3aa: CASSRTGYQPQHF
CDR3nt: TGTGCCAGCAGCAGGACAGGGTACCAGCCCCAGCATTTT

v_gene: TRBV2
abundance: few
j_gene: TRBJ1-5
d_gene: .
CDR3aa: CASSQGGNQPQHF
CDR3nt: TGTGCCAGCAGTCAGGGAGGTAATCAGCCCCAGCATTTT

v_gene: TRBV7-2
abundance: .
j_gene: TRBJ2-5
d_gene: .
CDR3aa: CASSLAPGRETQYF
CDR3nt: TGTGCCAGCAGCTTAGCGCCCGGGAGAGAGACCCAGTACTTC

v_gene: TRBV9
abundance: .
j_gene: TRBJ2-3
d_gene: TRBD2
CDR3aa: CASSVGSSGSRDTQYF
CDR3nt: TGTGCCAGCAGCGTAGGCTCTAGCGGGAGTCGGGATACGCAGTATTTT

v_gene: TRBV25-1
abundance: few
j_gene: TRBJ1-4
d_gene: TRBD1
CDR3aa: CASSELDRDNEKLFF
CDR3nt: TGTGCCAGCAGTGAGTTAGACAGGGATAATGAAAAACTGTTTTTT

v_gene: TRBV6-5
abundance: .
j_gene: TRBJ2-1
d_gene: .
CDR3aa: CASSAASDEQFF
CDR3nt: TGTGCCAGCAGTGCCGCTAGCGATGAGCAGTTCTTC

v_gene: TRBV5-5
abundance: .
j_gene: TRBJ2-7
d_gene: .
CDR3aa: CASSWASTYSSYEQYF
CDR3nt: TGTGCCAGCAGTTGGGCCTCGACATACAGCTCCTACGAGCAGTACTTC

v_gene: TRBV18
abundance: .
j_gene: TRBJ2-5
d_gene: TRBD2
CDR3aa: CASSPPLAGGQETQYF
CDR3nt: TGTGCCAGCTCACCTCCACTAGCGGGGGGCCAAGAGACCCAGTACTTC

v_gene: TRBV7-9
abundance: .
j_gene: TRBJ2-3
d_gene: TRBD2
CDR3aa: CASSPGTSGSGDTQYF
CDR3nt: TGTGCCAGCAGCCCAGGGACTAGCGGGAGTGGTGATACGCAGTATTTT

v_gene: TRBV2
abundance: once
j_gene: TRBJ1-2
d_gene: TRBD1
CDR3aa: CASSGGTDYGYTF
CDR3nt: TGTGCCAGCAGCGGAGGGACAGACTATGGCTACACCTTC

v_gene: TRBV7-3
abundance: .
j_gene: TRBJ2-1
d_gene: .
CDR3aa: CASSFGGINEQFF
CDR3nt: TGTGCCAGCAGCTTTGGAGGGATCAATGAGCAGTTCTTC

v_gene: TRBV7-9
abundance: .
j_gene: TRBJ2-7
d_gene: .
CDR3aa: CASSLGEGGFYEQYF
CDR3nt: TGTGCCAGCAGCTTAGGCGAAGGGGGTTTCTACGAGCAGTACTTC

v_gene: TRBV18
abundance: .
j_gene: TRBJ1-2
d_gene: TRBD1
CDR3aa: CASSRPGTGGVGYTF
CDR3nt: TGTGCCAGCTCACGTCCCGGGACAGGGGGCGTTGGCTACACCTTC

v_gene: TRBV5-6
abundance: few
j_gene: TRBJ1-6
d_gene: .
CDR3aa: CASSLVISRDSPLHF
CDR3nt: TGTGCCAGCAGCTTGGTTATTAGCAGGGATTCACCCCTCCACTTT

v_gene: TRBV2
abundance: .
j_gene: TRBJ1-4
d_gene: TRBD1
CDR3aa: CASNPDRGLGKLFF
CDR3nt: TGTGCCAGCAACCCGGACAGGGGGTTAGGAAAACTGTTTTTT

v_gene: TRBV30
abundance: .
j_gene: TRBJ1-1
d_gene: .
CDR3aa: CAWSRNVRGTEAFF
CDR3nt: TGTGCCTGGAGCAGGAATGTCCGGGGTACTGAAGCTTTCTTT

v_gene: TRBV2
abundance: .
j_gene: TRBJ1-2
d_gene: .
CDR3aa: CASSEGSYGYTF
CDR3nt: TGTGCCAGCAGTGAGGGGAGCTATGGCTACACCTTC

v_gene: TRBV6-1
abundance: medium-sized
j_gene: TRBJ1-4
d_gene: .
CDR3aa: CASSEGGANEKLFF
CDR3nt: TGTGCCAGCAGTGAAGGGGGCGCTAATGAAAAACTGTTTTTT

v_gene: TRBV5-4
abundance: once
j_gene: TRBJ2-5
d_gene: .
CDR3aa: CASSRKIQTSQETQYF
CDR3nt: TGTGCCAGCAGCCGTAAAATCCAGACTAGCCAAGAGACCCAGTACTTC

v_gene: TRBV19
abundance: .
j_gene: TRBJ1-2
d_gene: TRBD1
CDR3aa: CASSLQGPNYGYTF
CDR3nt: TGTGCCAGTAGCCTACAGGGGCCAAACTATGGCTACACCTTC

v_gene: TRBV6-1
abundance: .
j_gene: TRBJ1-6
d_gene: TRBD1
CDR3aa: CASSGPQQGFNSPLHF
CDR3nt: TGTGCCAGCAGTGGACCTCAACAGGGGTTTAATTCACCCCTCCACTTT

v_gene: TRBV4-3
abundance: .
j_gene: TRBJ2-3
d_gene: TRBD2
CDR3aa: CASSLTSGGGGQYF
CDR3nt: TGCGCCAGCAGCCTGACTAGCGGGGGTGGGGGGCAGTATTTT

v_gene: TRBV7-9
abundance: .
j_gene: TRBJ1-1
d_gene: .
CDR3aa: CASSLALGQSTEAFF
CDR3nt: TGTGCCAGCAGCTTAGCGTTGGGGCAGAGCACTGAAGCTTTCTTT

v_gene: TRBV6-5
abundance: few
j_gene: TRBJ2-5
d_gene: TRBD2
CDR3aa: CASSPSSGGLETQYF
CDR3nt: TGTGCCAGCAGTCCATCTAGCGGGGGACTAGAGACCCAGTACTTC

v_gene: TRBV4-2
abundance: .
j_gene: TRBJ2-2
d_gene: .
CDR3aa: CASSPGLTAGELFF
CDR3nt: TGTGCCAGCAGCCCCGGCCTCACAGCCGGGGAGCTGTTTTTT

v_gene: TRBV5-6
abundance: .
j_gene: TRBJ2-5
d_gene: .
CDR3aa: CASSPTGNEETQYF
CDR3nt: TGTGCCAGCAGCCCAACAGGGAATGAAGAGACCCAGTACTTC

v_gene: TRBV4-1
abundance: once
j_gene: TRBJ2-5
d_gene: .
CDR3aa: CASSLLAMETQYF
CDR3nt: TGCGCCAGCAGCCTCTTAGCGATGGAGACCCAGTACTTC

v_gene: TRBV19
abundance: .
j_gene: TRBJ2-1
d_gene: TRBD2
CDR3aa: CASSISGRNNEQFF
CDR3nt: TGTGCCAGTAGTATTAGCGGGAGGAACAATGAGCAGTTCTTC

v_gene: TRBV9
abundance: .
j_gene: TRBJ2-5
d_gene: TRBD2
CDR3aa: CASSPGGGQETQYF
CDR3nt: TGTGCCAGCAGCCCGGGCGGGGGACAAGAGACCCAGTACTTC

v_gene: TRBV4-2
abundance: .
j_gene: TRBJ1-5
d_gene: TRBD1
CDR3aa: CASSQGQGALNQPQHF
CDR3nt: TGTGCCAGCAGCCAAGGACAGGGGGCGCTTAATCAGCCCCAGCATTTT

v_gene: TRBV4-3
abundance: .
j_gene: TRBJ2-2
d_gene: TRBD1
CDR3aa: CASRGDRGSTGELFF
CDR3nt: TGCGCCAGCAGAGGGGACAGGGGGTCCACCGGGGAGCTGTTTTTT

v_gene: TRBV7-8
abundance: .
j_gene: TRBJ2-7
d_gene: TRBD2
CDR3aa: CASSLALAGDEQYF
CDR3nt: TGTGCCAGCAGCTTAGCACTAGCGGGAGACGAGCAGTACTTC

v_gene: TRBV18
abundance: few
j_gene: TRBJ1-3
d_gene: .
CDR3aa: CASSPMTSFANTIYF
CDR3nt: TGTGCCAGCTCACCAATGACTTCCTTCGCCAACACCATATATTTT

v_gene: TRBV2
abundance: .
j_gene: TRBJ1-1
d_gene: .
CDR3aa: CASRGDTPEAFF
CDR3nt: TGTGCCAGCAGAGGGGACACTCCTGAAGCTTTCTTT

v_gene: TRBV9
abundance: .
j_gene: TRBJ1-1
d_gene: .
CDR3aa: CASSVGPGTEAFF
CDR3nt: TGTGCCAGCAGCGTAGGTCCGGGGACTGAAGCTTTCTTT

v_gene: TRBV7-9
abundance: .
j_gene: TRBJ1-5
d_gene: .
CDR3aa: CASSLGQGLNQPQHF
CDR3nt: TGTGCCAGCAGCTTAGGGCAGGGACTCAATCAGCCCCAGCATTTT

v_gene: TRBV6-6
abundance: .
j_gene: TRBJ2-3
d_gene: .
CDR3aa: CAHRSGGGRTDTQYF
CDR3nt: TGTGCCCATCGTTCCGGCGGGGGCCGCACAGATACGCAGTATTTT